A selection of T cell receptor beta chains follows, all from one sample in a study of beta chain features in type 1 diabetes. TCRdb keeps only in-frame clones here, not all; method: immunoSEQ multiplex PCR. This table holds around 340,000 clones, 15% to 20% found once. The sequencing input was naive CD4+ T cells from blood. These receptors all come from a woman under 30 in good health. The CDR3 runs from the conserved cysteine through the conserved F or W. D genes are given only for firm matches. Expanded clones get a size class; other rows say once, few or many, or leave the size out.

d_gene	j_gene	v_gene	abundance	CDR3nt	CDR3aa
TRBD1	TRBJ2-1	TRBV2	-	TGTGCCAGCAGGGCAGCAGGGGGCTACAATGAGCAGTTCTTC	CASRAAGGYNEQFF
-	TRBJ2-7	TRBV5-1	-	TGCGCCAGCAGCTCCTTCTCGGGTAACGAGCAGTACTTC	CASSSFSGNEQYF
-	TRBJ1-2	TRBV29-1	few	TGCAGCGTTGGTTGGCAGAGAGGAGTGCATGGCTACACCTTC	CSVGWQRGVHGYTF
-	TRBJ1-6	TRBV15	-	TGTGCCACCAGCAGAGGGGCTCAGGGAACCTATAATTCACCCCTCCACTTT	CATSRGAQGTYNSPLHF
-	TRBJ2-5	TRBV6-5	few	TGTGCCAGCAGTTACGGGTCCCTTCCCGGGGAGACCCAGTACTTC	CASSYGSLPGETQYF
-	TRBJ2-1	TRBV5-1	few	TGCGCCAGCGCCGGATCGACAGACGTGGGGTTCTTC	CASAGSTDVGFF
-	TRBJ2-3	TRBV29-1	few	TGCAGCGCCGGGTCAGATACGCAGTATTTT	CSAGSDTQYF
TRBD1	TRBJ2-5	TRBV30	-	TGTGCCTCGGACAGGGGAGAGACCCAGTACTTC	CASDRGETQYF
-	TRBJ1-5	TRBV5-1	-	TGCGCCAGCAGCTGGAGGACCCCGGCCAATAGCAATCAGCCCCAGCATTTT	CASSWRTPANSNQPQHF
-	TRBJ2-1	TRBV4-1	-	TGCGCCAGCAGCCAAGATCCAGGAGCGGCCATCTACAATGAGCAGTTCTTC	CASSQDPGAAIYNEQFF
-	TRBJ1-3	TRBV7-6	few	TGTGCCAGCAGCCCATTGGCCGGGGCTGGAAACACCATATATTTT	CASSPLAGAGNTIYF
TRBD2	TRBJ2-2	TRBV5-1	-	TGCGCCAGCAACGGACTAGCGGGGAACACCGGGGAGCTGTTTTTT	CASNGLAGNTGELFF
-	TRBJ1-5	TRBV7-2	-	TGTGCCAGCAGCCGAGTTGAGGGCTATCAGCCCCAGCATTTT	CASSRVEGYQPQHF
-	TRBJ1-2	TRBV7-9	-	TGTGCCAGCAGCCGAACTGGACTCTATGGCTACACCTTC	CASSRTGLYGYTF
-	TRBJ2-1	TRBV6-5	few	TGTGCCAGCAGTTACTCAGCGGAGCAGTTCTTC	CASSYSAEQFF
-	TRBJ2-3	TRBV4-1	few	TGCGCCAGCAGCCTAAGGGGGGATACGCAGTATTTT	CASSLRGDTQYF
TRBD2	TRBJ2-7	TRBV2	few	TGTGCCAGCTGCGGACTAGCGGAGGAGCAGTACTTC	CASCGLAEEQYF
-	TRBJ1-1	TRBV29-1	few	TGCAGCGTTGGCGGACACCCGAGGACTGAAGCTTTCTTT	CSVGGHPRTEAFF
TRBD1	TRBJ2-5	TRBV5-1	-	TGCGCCAGCAGCTTGGCTACCCGGACAGGGGGCGCCGAGACCCAGTACTTC	CASSLATRTGGAETQYF
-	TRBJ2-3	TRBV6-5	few	TGTGCCAGCAGTTACTCGGAACAGTCAGATACGCAGTATTTT	CASSYSEQSDTQYF
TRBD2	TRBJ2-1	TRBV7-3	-	TGTGCCAGCAGCTTAGGGACTAGCGGCAACAATGAGCAGTTCTTC	CASSLGTSGNNEQFF
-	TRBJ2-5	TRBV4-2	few	TGTGCCAGCAGCCAAGAATTAGCGGCAAGAGAGTCCCAGTACTTC	CASSQELAARESQYF
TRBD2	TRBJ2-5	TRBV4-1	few	TGCGCCAGCAGCCTAACTAGCGGAGAGACCCAGTACTTC	CASSLTSGETQYF
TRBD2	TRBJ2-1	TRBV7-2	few	TGTGCCAGCAGCTTAACAAGGCTAGCGGGAGTTGTAAATGAGCAGTTCTTC	CASSLTRLAGVVNEQFF
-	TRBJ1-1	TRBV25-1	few	TGTGCCAGCAGTGGGCCCGGGGGAAGGGGTACTGAAGCTTTCTTT	CASSGPGGRGTEAFF
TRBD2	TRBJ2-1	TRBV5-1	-	TGCGCCAGCAGCTCAACTAGCGCCGTCGCTAACTACAATGAGCAGTTCTTC	CASSSTSAVANYNEQFF
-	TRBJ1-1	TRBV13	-	TGTGCCAGCAGCCCCCCAGTCCTGAGGCCTGAAGCTTTCTTT	CASSPPVLRPEAFF
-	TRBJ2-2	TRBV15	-	TGTGCCACCAGCAGAGTGGGCAGGGGCACCGGGGAGCTGTTTTTT	CATSRVGRGTGELFF
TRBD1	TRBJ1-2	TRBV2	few	TGTGCCAGCAGTGAAGTTCCGGGACAGGGAGTTGGCTACACCTTC	CASSEVPGQGVGYTF
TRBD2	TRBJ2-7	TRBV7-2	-	TGTGCCAGCAGCTTCACTAGCGGGACCGAGCAGTACTTC	CASSFTSGTEQYF
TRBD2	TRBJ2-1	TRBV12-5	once	TGTGCTAGTGGTTTGGAGGTGACTAGCGGGAGCACTGAGCAGTTCTTC	CASGLEVTSGSTEQFF